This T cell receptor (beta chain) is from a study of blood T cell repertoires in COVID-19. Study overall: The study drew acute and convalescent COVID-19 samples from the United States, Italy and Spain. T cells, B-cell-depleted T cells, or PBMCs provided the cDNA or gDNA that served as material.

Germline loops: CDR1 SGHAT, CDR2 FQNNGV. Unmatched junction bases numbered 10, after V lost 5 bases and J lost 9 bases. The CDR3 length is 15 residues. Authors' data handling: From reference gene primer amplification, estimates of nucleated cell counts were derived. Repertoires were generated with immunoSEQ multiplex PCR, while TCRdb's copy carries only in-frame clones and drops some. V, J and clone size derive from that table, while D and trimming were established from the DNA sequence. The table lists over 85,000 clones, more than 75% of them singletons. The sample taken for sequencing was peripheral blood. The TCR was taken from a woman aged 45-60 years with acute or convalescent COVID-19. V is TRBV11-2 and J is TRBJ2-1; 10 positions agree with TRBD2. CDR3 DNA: TGTGCCAGCAGCCCAAAGCTAGCGGGAGTGGGTGAGCAGTTCTTC. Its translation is CASSPKLAGVGEQFF.